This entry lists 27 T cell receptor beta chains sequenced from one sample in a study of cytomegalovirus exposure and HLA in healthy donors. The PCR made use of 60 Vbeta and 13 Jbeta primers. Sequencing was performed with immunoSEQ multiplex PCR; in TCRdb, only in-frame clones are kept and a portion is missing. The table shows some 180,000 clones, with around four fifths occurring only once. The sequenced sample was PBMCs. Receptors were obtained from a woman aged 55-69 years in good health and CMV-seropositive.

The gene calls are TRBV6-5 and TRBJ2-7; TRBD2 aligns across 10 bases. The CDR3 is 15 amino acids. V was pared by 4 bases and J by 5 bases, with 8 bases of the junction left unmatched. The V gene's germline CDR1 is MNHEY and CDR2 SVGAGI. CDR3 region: CASSSLAGVTHEQYF. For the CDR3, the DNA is TGTGCCAGCAGTTCTCTAGCGGGAGTAACCCACGAGCAGTACTTC.

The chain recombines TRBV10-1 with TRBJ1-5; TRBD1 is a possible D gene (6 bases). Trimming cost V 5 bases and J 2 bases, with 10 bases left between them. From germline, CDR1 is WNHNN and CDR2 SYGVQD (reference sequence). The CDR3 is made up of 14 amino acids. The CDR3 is CASSRGGCNQPQHF. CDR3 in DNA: TGCGCCAGCAGTAGGGGGGGATGCAATCAGCCCCAGCATTTT.

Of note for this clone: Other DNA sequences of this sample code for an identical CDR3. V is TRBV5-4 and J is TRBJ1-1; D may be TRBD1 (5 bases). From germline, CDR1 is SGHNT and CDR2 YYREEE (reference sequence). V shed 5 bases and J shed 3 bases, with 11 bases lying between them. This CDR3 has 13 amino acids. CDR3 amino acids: CASSLRGYTEAFF. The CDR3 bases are TGTGCCAGCAGTCTGCGGGGGTACACTGAAGCTTTCTTT.

CDR3 sequence: CAWNRGASTDTQYF. The CDR3 coding sequence is TGTGCCTGGAACAGGGGGGCTAGCACAGATACGCAGTATTTT. The chain links TRBV30 to TRBJ2-3; the match to TRBD1 covers 8 bases. This CDR3 contains 14 residues. Germline lookup yields CDR1 GTSNPN and CDR2 SVGIG (reference sequence). J was trimmed by 0 bases and V by 4 bases; bases with no gene match: 3.

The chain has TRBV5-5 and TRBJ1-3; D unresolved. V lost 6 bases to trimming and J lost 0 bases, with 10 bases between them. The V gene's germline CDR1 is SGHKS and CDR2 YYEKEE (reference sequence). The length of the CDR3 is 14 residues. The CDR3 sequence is CASTLSSSGNTIYF. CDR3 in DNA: TGTGCCAGCACCTTATCGAGCTCTGGAAACACCATATATTTT.

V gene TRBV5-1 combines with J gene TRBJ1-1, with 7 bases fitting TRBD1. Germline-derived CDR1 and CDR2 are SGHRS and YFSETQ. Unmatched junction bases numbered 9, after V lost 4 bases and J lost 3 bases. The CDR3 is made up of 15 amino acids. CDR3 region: CASSPTGSGDTEAFF. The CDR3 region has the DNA TGCGCCAGCAGCCCGACAGGGTCGGGGGACACTGAAGCTTTCTTT.

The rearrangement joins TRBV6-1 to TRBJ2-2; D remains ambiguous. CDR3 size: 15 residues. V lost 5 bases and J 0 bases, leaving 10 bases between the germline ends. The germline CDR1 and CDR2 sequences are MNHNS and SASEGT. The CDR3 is CASSPASANTGELFF. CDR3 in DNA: TGTGCCAGCAGTCCTGCCAGCGCGAACACCGGGGAGCTGTTTTTT.

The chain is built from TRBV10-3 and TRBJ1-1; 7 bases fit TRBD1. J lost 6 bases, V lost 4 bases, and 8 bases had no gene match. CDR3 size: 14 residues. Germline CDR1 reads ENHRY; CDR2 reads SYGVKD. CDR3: CAISGDREDAEAFF. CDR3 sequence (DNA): TGTGCCATCAGTGGAGACAGGGAGGACGCTGAAGCTTTCTTT.

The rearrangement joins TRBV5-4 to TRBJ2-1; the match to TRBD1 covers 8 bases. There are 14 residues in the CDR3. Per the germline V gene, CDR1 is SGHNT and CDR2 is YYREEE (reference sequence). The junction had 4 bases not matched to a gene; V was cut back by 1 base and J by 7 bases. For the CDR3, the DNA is TGTGCCAGCAGCTTGCCCGACAGGGGTAATGAGCAGTTCTTC. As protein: CASSLPDRGNEQFF.

DNA of the CDR3: TGTGCCTGGACGGACAGAACAGAGGGCTACACCTTC. This gives the protein CAWTDRTEGYTF. The chain couples TRBV30 to TRBJ1-2; possible D gene TRBD1, 6 bases. This CDR3 region has 12 residues. Trimming took off 4 bases at V and 8 bases at J, with 14 bases between the two ends. CDR1 and CDR2 (germline): GTSNPN, SVGIG (reference sequence).

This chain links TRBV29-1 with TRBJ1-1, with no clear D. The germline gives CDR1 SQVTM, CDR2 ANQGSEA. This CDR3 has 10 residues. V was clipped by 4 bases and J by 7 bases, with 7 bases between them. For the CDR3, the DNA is TGCAGCGTTGCGGCGGGTGAAGCTTTCTTT. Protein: CSVAAGEAFF.

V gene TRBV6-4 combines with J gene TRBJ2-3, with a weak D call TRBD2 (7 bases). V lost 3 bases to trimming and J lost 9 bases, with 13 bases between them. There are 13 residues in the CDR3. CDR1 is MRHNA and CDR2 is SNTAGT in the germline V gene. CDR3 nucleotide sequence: TGTGCCAGCAGTGAGACACAGGGAGGGACGCAGTATTTT. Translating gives CASSETQGGTQYF.

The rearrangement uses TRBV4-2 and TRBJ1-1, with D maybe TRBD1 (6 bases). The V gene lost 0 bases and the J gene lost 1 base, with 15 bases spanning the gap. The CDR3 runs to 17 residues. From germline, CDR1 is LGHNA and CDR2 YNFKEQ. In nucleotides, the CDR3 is TGTGCCAGCAGCCAAGAGTCCAGGGGACCCTCGAACACTGAAGCTTTCTTT. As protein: CASSQESRGPSNTEAFF.

The chain's CDR3 is CASSSFPGLAVQETQYF. The CDR3 DNA reads TGTGCCAGCAGTTCCTTCCCGGGACTAGCGGTCCAAGAGACCCAGTACTTC. V gene TRBV28 combines with J gene TRBJ2-5, with 11 nucleotides matching TRBD2. The CDR3 length is 17 residues. The ends lost 4 bases at V and 1 base at J; junction bases unmatched: 8. Germline V gene lookup returns CDR1 MDHEN and CDR2 SYDVKM.

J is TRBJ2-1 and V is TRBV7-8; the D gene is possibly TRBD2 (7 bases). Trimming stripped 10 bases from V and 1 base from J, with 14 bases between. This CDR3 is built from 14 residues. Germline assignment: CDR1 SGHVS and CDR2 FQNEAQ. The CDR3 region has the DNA TGTGCCACCTTACAGGGAGGGTCCTACAATGAGCAGTTCTTC. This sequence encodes CATLQGGSYNEQFF.

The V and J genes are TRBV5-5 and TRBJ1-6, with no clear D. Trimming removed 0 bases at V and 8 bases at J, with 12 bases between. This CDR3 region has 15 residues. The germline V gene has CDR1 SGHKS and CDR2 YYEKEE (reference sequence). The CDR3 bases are TGTGCCAGCAGCTTGGTTGGGCCTGTCGATTCACCCCTCCACTTT. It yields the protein CASSLVGPVDSPLHF. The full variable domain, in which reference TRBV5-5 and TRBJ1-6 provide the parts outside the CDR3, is DAGVTQSPTHLIKTRGQQVTLRCSPISGHKSVSWYQQVLGQGPQFIFQYYEKEERGRGNFPDRFSARQFPNYSSELNVNALLLGDSALYLCASSLVGPVDSPLHFGNGTRLTVT.

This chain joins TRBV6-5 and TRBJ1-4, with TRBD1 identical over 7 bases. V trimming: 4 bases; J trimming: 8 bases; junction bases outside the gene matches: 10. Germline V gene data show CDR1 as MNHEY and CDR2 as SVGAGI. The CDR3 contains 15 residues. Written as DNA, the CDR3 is TGTGCCAGCAGTTTAAGCTCGGGACAGAACGAAAAACTGTTTTTT. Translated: CASSLSSGQNEKLFF.

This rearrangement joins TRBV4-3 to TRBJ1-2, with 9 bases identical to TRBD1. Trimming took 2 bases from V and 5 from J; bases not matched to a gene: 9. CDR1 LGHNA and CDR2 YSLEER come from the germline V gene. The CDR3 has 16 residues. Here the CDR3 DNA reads TGCGCCAGCAGCCAACATGGACAGGGGAGATTATATGGCTACACCTTC. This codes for CASSQHGQGRLYGYTF.

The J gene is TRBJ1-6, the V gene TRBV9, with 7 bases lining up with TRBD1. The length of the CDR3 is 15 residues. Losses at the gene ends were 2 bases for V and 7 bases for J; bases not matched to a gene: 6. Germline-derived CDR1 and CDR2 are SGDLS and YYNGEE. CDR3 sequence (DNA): TGTGCCAGCAGCGTCCGGGACAGTGAAAATTCACCCCTCCACTTT. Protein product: CASSVRDSENSPLHF.

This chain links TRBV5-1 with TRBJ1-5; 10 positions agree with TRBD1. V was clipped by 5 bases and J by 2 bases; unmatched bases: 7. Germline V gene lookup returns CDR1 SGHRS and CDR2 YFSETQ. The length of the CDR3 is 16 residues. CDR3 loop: CASSPTGTGGNQPQHF. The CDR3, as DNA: TGCGCCAGCAGTCCAACCGGGACAGGGGGCAATCAGCCCCAGCATTTT. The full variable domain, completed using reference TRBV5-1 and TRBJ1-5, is KAGVTQTPRYLIKTRGQQVTLSCSPISGHRSVSWYQQTPGQGLQFLFEYFSETQRNKGNFPGRFSGRQFSNSRSEMNVSTLELGDSALYLCASSPTGTGGNQPQHFGDGTRLSIL.

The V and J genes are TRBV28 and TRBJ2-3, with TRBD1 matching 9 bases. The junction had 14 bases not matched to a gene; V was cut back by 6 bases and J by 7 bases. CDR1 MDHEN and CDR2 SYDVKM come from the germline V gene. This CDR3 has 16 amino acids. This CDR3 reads CASSLGGGQGENTQYF. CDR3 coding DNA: TGTGCCAGCAGCTTGGGAGGGGGACAGGGTGAGAATACGCAGTATTTT.

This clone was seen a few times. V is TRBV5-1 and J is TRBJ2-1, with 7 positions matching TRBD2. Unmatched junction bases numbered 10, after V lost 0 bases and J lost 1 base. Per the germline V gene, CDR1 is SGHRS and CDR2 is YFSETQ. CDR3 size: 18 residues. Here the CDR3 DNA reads TGCGCCAGCAGCTTGGCTCCCCAGGCGGGAGTTTCCTACAATGAGCAGTTCTTC. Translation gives CASSLAPQAGVSYNEQFF.

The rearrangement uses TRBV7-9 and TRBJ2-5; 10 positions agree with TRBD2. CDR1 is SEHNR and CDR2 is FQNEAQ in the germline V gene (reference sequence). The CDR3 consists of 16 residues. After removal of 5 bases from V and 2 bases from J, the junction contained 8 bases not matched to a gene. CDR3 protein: CASSLPSGRLQETQYF. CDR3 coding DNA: TGTGCCAGCAGCCTCCCTAGCGGGAGACTACAAGAGACCCAGTACTTC.

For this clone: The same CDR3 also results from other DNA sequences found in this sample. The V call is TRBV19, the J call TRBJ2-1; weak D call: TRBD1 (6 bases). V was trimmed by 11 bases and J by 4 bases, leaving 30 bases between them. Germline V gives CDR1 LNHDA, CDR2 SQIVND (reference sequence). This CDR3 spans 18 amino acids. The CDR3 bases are TGTGCCGACCCTCGGGACACCTCTCCGAGAGTCTCTTACAATGAGCAGTTCTTC. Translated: CADPRDTSPRVSYNEQFF.

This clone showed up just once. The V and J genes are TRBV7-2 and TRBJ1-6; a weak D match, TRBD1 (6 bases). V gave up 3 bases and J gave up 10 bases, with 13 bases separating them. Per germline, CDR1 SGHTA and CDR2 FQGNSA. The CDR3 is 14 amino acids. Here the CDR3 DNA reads TGTGCCAGCAGCTTCATCCCAGGGGCCTCACCCCTCCACTTT. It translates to CASSFIPGASPLHF.

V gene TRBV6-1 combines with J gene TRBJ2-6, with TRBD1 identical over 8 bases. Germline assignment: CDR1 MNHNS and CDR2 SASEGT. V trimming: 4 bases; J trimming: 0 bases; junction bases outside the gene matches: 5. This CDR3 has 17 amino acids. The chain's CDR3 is CASSGLGTGSGANVLTF. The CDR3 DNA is TGTGCCAGCAGTGGGCTAGGGACAGGCTCTGGGGCCAACGTCCTGACTTTC.

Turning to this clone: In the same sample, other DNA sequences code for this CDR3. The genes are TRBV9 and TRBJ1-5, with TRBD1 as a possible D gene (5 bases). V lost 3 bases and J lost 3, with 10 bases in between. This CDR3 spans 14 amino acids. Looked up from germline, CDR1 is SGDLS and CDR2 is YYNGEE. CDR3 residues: CASSAGLSNQPQHF. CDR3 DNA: TGTGCCAGCAGCGCGGGACTCTCCAATCAGCCCCAGCATTTT. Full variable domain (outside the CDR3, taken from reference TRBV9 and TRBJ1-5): DSGVTQTPKHLITATGQRVTLRCSPRSGDLSVYWYQQSLDQGLQFLIQYYNGEERAKGNILERFSAQQFPDLHSELNLSSLELGDSALYFCASSAGLSNQPQHFGDGTRLSIL.